The clone carrying this TCR beta chain appeared once. Per the original data handling: Amplification with reference gene primers provided the estimates of nucleated cell counts. The method was immunoSEQ multiplex PCR; TCRdb's version includes in-frame clones alone and lacks a portion of them. D and trimming were read from the DNA, whereas the V and J calls and clone size are those reported in that table. This sample has over 150,000 clones; approximately 80% occur once, and the top ten carry 2.9%. The data were obtained in a study of blood T cell repertoires in COVID-19. Study in general: Sources were T cells, B-cell-depleted T cells, or PBMCs; the material itself was cDNA or gDNA.

V was clipped by 10 bases and J by 6 bases, with 11 bases between them. Germline CDR1 reads MNHEY; CDR2 reads SVGAGI. This CDR3 comprises 11 residues. Sequencing was done on a sample of peripheral blood. The TCR comes from an older woman with acute or convalescent COVID-19. The genes are TRBV6-5 and TRBJ2-3, with D perhaps matching TRBD1 (5 bases). CDR3 loop: CATRKGDTQYF. The CDR3, as DNA: TGTGCCACACGTAAGGGGGATACGCAGTATTTT.